The clone carrying this T cell receptor beta chain occurred a few times. Its target is unknown. The data originate from a study of blood T cells in healthy people across ages. Study-level points and caveats: Greater diversity and more naive CD4+ cells were seen in long-lived donors than in aged donors.

The use of a sample-barcoded 5' primer and a J-beta primer mix characterized a second PCR of about 6 to 12 cycles. TCRdb reprocessed the 5' RACE reads with MiXCR, giving one entry per CDR3 protein. The data contain 1.5 million to 2 million distinct CDR3 sequences, roughly 27% of them seen just once; the ten biggest clones take up 7.7%. Donors were systemically healthy Caucasian individuals from Russia aged roughly 6 to 100 years. Every participating donor contributed roughly 11 milliliters of peripheral blood through a draw. Looked up from germline, CDR1 is KGHSY and CDR2 is FQNENV. This CDR3 is built from 12 residues. Deletions cut 2 bases from V and 8 bases from J, with 9 bases between.

The sequence was obtained from a woman aged 30 to 39 in good health. The genes are TRBV16 and TRBJ1-2; D is unresolved. Sequenced material: blood. The DNA of the CDR3 is TGTGCCAGCAGCCAACGACGGGAAGGCTACACCTTC. Its protein product is CASSQRREGYTF.